Listed below are T cell receptor beta chains from one sample, sequenced in a study of response to subunit inactivated influenza vaccine. From the RT-PCR reads, TCRdb called clonotypes with MiXCR, one entry per CDR3 protein. The table shows under 550,000 distinct CDR3 sequences, with approximately 7.2% occurring only once. Sequencing used PBMCs from blood, obtained 23 to 25 months after vaccination. Every receptor here comes from a man aged 50 to 75 who received an inactivated influenza vaccine. Each CDR3 is given with its conserved first and last residue. The order of the fields is D gene, V gene, clone size, J gene, CDR3 DNA, CDR3 protein. D genes are given only for firm matches. Clone size is not always given. Where it is, it says once, few, many or a class for expanded clones.

>.|TRBV10-2|many|TRBJ2-7
TGCGCCAGCGGGGACGGTTTCTACGAGCAGTACTTC
CASGDGFYEQYF
>TRBD2|TRBV18|.|TRBJ2-3
TGTGCCAGCTCCGACGGGACTAGCTTAGCAGATACGCAGTATTTT
CASSDGTSLADTQYF
>.|TRBV6-2/TRBV6-3|.|TRBJ1-5
TGTGCCAGCAGTCCATCGACACACAATCAGCCCCAGCATTTT
CASSPSTHNQPQHF
>.|TRBV7-3|few|TRBJ2-2
TGTGCCAGCAGCCCTCTAATCAGGACCGGGGAGCTGTTTTTT
CASSPLIRTGELFF
>TRBD1|TRBV4-2|many|TRBJ1-5
TGTGCCAGCAGCCAAGAAAAGGGGGCGCGTAATCAGCCCCAGCATTTT
CASSQEKGARNQPQHF
>.|TRBV5-1|.|TRBJ1-4
TGCGCCAGCAGCTTGGCCACGTGGGCGGATGAAAAACTGTTTTTT
CASSLATWADEKLFF
>.|TRBV7-2|many|TRBJ2-7
TGTGCCAGCAGCTTAGCCTCTGACAGCCCACAGTACTTC
CASSLASDSPQYF
>.|TRBV12-3/TRBV12-4|.|TRBJ1-2
TGTGCCAGCAGTGAGGGGGGGGAGGGATACACCTTC
CASSEGGEGYTF
>.|TRBV20-1|few|TRBJ1-6
TGCAGTGCTGGGGTGGGGGGCTCCTATAATTCACCCCTCCACTTT
CSAGVGGSYNSPLHF
>.|TRBV7-2|many|TRBJ2-1
TGTGCCAGCAGTTTACTGAATGAGCAGTTCTTC
CASSLLNEQFF
>.|TRBV4-2|.|TRBJ2-7
TGTGCCAGCAGCCAAAACAGGGCGTACGAGCAGTACTTC
CASSQNRAYEQYF
>TRBD2|TRBV29-1|many|TRBJ2-3
TGCAGCGTCCAAGGACTAGCGGGAGCTCGGACAGATACGCAGTATTTT
CSVQGLAGARTDTQYF
>.|TRBV9|many|TRBJ2-3
TGTGCCAGCAGCGTAGTCGGCGGACTTAGCACAGATACGCAGTATTTT
CASSVVGGLSTDTQYF
>TRBD1|TRBV7-2|.|TRBJ2-7
TGTGCCAGCAGCTTGGGACAGGGGGGAAACGAGCAGTACTTC
CASSLGQGGNEQYF
>.|TRBV10-3|.|TRBJ1-2
TGTGCCATCAGTGATACCCAGGGGAACTATGGCTACACCTTC
CAISDTQGNYGYTF
>.|TRBV5-1|many|TRBJ1-1
TGCGCCAGCAGCTTAGGAAGGGGGATGAACACTGAAGCTTTCTTT
CASSLGRGMNTEAFF
>.|TRBV18|many|TRBJ2-7
TGTGCCAGCTCACCCGAGTTCTACGAGCAGTACTTC
CASSPEFYEQYF
>TRBD2|TRBV28|many|TRBJ2-3
TGTGCCAGCAGTTCCGGGACTAGCGGGAAAGCGCAGTATTTT
CASSSGTSGKAQYF
>TRBD1|TRBV2|.|TRBJ2-4
TGTGCCAGCAGTGAAGCTTGGCAGGGGGTAGCCAAAAACATTCAGTACTTC
CASSEAWQGVAKNIQYF
>.|TRBV11-2|many|TRBJ2-7
TGTGCCAGCAGCCCAGTCCGGAGTCCGGGACGCGCCTACGAGCAGTACTTC
CASSPVRSPGRAYEQYF
>.|TRBV20-1|.|TRBJ2-3
TGCAGTGCTAGAGACCCCCCAGGCGCCGGGGGCCCTGGAGATACGCAGTATTTT
CSARDPPGAGGPGDTQYF
>.|TRBV18|few|TRBJ1-1
TGTGCCAGCTCCCCCGTCGATTTGAGTAGCACTGAAGCTTTCTTT
CASSPVDLSSTEAFF
>.|TRBV6-2/TRBV6-3|.|TRBJ2-2
TGTGCCAGCAGTTTTTCAGGGTACAACACCGGGGAGCTGTTTTTT
CASSFSGYNTGELFF
>TRBD1|TRBV29-1|.|TRBJ1-1
TGCAGCGTTGACCAAACAGGGGCGGCTTTCTTT
CSVDQTGAAFF
>TRBD1|TRBV28|.|TRBJ2-4
TGTGCCAGCAGGAAACAGGGGAGAGACATTCAGTACTTC
CASRKQGRDIQYF
>.|TRBV6-2/TRBV6-3|.|TRBJ2-4
TGTGCCAGCAGTAACGGGGGCATTCAGTACTTC
CASSNGGIQYF
>.|TRBV6-1|few|TRBJ2-5
TGTGCCAGCAGTCGAGACCCAATCCAAGAGACCCAGTACTTC
CASSRDPIQETQYF
>.|TRBV18|few|TRBJ2-1
TGTGCCAGCTTATTCCGCCCAGGAATTGAGCATGAGCAGTTCTTC
CASLFRPGIEHEQFF
>TRBD1|TRBV11-2|.|TRBJ1-1
TGTGCCAGCAGCTTAAGGGCCCAGGGGGCAACCCGGATGAACACTGAAGCTTTCTTT
CASSLRAQGATRMNTEAFF
>.|TRBV27|.|TRBJ1-5
TGTGCCAGCGGGACCCCCGGGGAGGCCCTCAATCAGCCCCAGCATTTT
CASGTPGEALNQPQHF
>TRBD1|TRBV20-1|.|TRBJ1-3
TGCAGTGCTAGACGAAGACAGGGAGAATCTGGAAACACCATATATTTT
CSARRRQGESGNTIYF
>.|TRBV12-3/TRBV12-4|.|TRBJ2-2
TGTGCCAGCAGAGATGGGGACACCGGGGAGCTGTTTTTT
CASRDGDTGELFF
>.|TRBV3-1|few|TRBJ2-2
TGTGCCAGCAGCCCCTTTAGGGTCGGGGAGCTGTTTTTT
CASSPFRVGELFF
>.|TRBV6-1|many|TRBJ1-3
TGTGCCAGCAGTGAAGAGGCGGCTGGAAACACCATATATTTT
CASSEEAAGNTIYF
>.|TRBV19|many|TRBJ2-7
TGTGCCAGTAGTCCTCAAGGGGGGGCGGGAGTCTACGAGCAGTACTTC
CASSPQGGAGVYEQYF
>.|TRBV5-1|.|TRBJ2-3
TGCGCCAGCAGCAAACGCCGGACAGCAAGTTACACAGATACGCAGTATTTT
CASSKRRTASYTDTQYF
>.|TRBV5-1|many|TRBJ2-5
TGCGCCAGCAGCGCGGGACGCAGCCAAGAGACCCAGTACTTC
CASSAGRSQETQYF
>.|TRBV6-4|few|TRBJ1-1
TGTGCCAGCAGTGACAGGGGATTGAACACTGAAGCTTTCTTT
CASSDRGLNTEAFF
>.|TRBV10-3|few|TRBJ2-4
TGTGCCATCAGTGCCCAAGAAGCACGACCAGGCATTCAGTACTTC
CAISAQEARPGIQYF
>TRBD2|TRBV20-1|few|TRBJ2-2
TGCAGTGCTTTTACCGGGACTAGCGCCGGGGAGCTGTTTTTT
CSAFTGTSAGELFF
>TRBD1|TRBV6-5|many|TRBJ2-7
TGTGCCAGCAGTTCCACACCGGGACAGGGGATCGAGCAGTACTTC
CASSSTPGQGIEQYF
>.|TRBV18|.|TRBJ1-1
TGTGCCAGCTCACCGCCGCAGAAGCCCTCGGCCACTGAAGCTTTCTTT
CASSPPQKPSATEAFF
>TRBD1|TRBV14|many|TRBJ2-5
TGTGCCAGCAGCCAAGGACAGGGGGCCCTAGAGACCCAGTACTTC
CASSQGQGALETQYF
>.|TRBV15|many|TRBJ1-1
TGTGCCACCAGCAGAGTGGGGGCTATCACTGAAGCTTTCTTT
CATSRVGAITEAFF
>.|TRBV11-2|many|TRBJ1-1
TGTGCCAGCAGCCGTGGAGGGGGGTCGACTGAAGCTTTCTTT
CASSRGGGSTEAFF
>.|TRBV6-1|few|TRBJ2-5
TGTGCCAGCAGCCAACCGACAGGACAAGAGACCCAGTACTTC
CASSQPTGQETQYF
>.|TRBV11-3|.|TRBJ2-5
TGTGCCAGCAGCTTAGCCGGGAAAGAAGAGACCCAGTACTTC
CASSLAGKEETQYF
>.|TRBV25-1|.|TRBJ1-2
TGTGCCAGCAGTGGGACGGAAGGCCTCTATGGCTACACCTTC
CASSGTEGLYGYTF
>TRBD2|TRBV10-3|.|TRBJ2-7
TGTGCCATCAGTGAGTCACTAGCGACAAACTACGAGCAGTACTTC
CAISESLATNYEQYF
>.|TRBV4-1|many|TRBJ1-5
TGCGCCAGCAGCCAGGGACGTGGCAATCAGCCCCAGCATTTT
CASSQGRGNQPQHF
>TRBD1|TRBV20-1|few|TRBJ2-6
TGCAGTGCTAGGGGACAGGGGGCTGGGGCCAACGTCCTGACTTTC
CSARGQGAGANVLTF
>.|TRBV2|few|TRBJ2-3
TGTGCCAGCAGTGAAGCCCCAGATACGCAGTATTTT
CASSEAPDTQYF